These 19 T cell receptor beta chains were sequenced from one sample in a study of blood T cell repertoires in COVID-19 (TCRdb year 2020). The library relied on the immunoSEQ multiplex PCR assay. Not all clones reach the TCRdb copy of this immuneACCESS table, which keeps in-frame sequences only. Checked studies attribute under half of the gap to unresolved V genes and leave the rest unexplained. The sample table holds 250,000 to 300,000 clones, of which roughly 90% were seen once. Of the sample, about 12% falls within the top ten clones. The sample taken for sequencing was peripheral blood. These receptors all come from a woman aged 70-85 years with COVID-19, enrolled during active disease.

The J gene is TRBJ2-1, the V gene TRBV10-3; 11 bases are a match to TRBD2. CDR1 and CDR2 (germline): ENHRY, SYGVKD. CDR3 length equals 13 residues. Trimming removed 8 bases from V and 8 bases from J; junction bases left unmatched: 5. This chain's CDR3 is CAIGLAGGHEQFF. CDR3 nucleotides: TGTGCCATCGGATTAGCGGGGGGGCATGAGCAGTTCTTC.

This clone has just one count. This rearrangement joins TRBV19 to TRBJ2-1; TRBD2 matches 10 bases. Per germline, CDR1 LNHDA and CDR2 SQIVND (reference sequence). Trimming at V came to 3 bases and at J to 5 bases, leaving 4 bases not matched to a gene. The CDR3 is made up of 15 amino acids. For the CDR3, the DNA is TGTGCCAGTAGTATGCTAGCGGGGGCCCACAATGAGCAGTTCTTC. Translating gives CASSMLAGAHNEQFF.

V gene TRBV19 combines with J gene TRBJ2-5, with 11 bases fitting TRBD2. The CDR3 runs to 15 residues. From germline, CDR1 is LNHDA and CDR2 SQIVND (reference sequence). Losses at the gene ends were 5 bases for V and 5 bases for J; bases not matched to a gene: 7. Here the CDR3 reads CASSWASGGFETQYF. As DNA, the CDR3 is TGTGCCAGTAGTTGGGCTAGCGGGGGGTTTGAGACCCAGTACTTC.

The CDR3 bases are TGTGCCACCAGTGATCCGGGACTAGCGGGTTCCCAAGAGACCCAGTACTTC. It is translated as CATSDPGLAGSQETQYF. V and J are TRBV24-1 and TRBJ2-5; 12 bases are shared with TRBD2. This CDR3 region has 17 residues. Germline V gene sequence: CDR1 KGHDR, CDR2 SFDVKD. Trimming removed 3 bases from V and 1 base from J; junction bases left unmatched: 5.

V gene TRBV10-2 combines with J gene TRBJ2-1, with 11 nucleotides matching TRBD2. Germline V gene data show CDR1 as WSHSY and CDR2 as SAAADI. The CDR3 spans 16 residues. V was clipped by 2 bases and J by 5 bases; unmatched bases: 5. CDR3 sequence reads: CASSEISGGANNEQFF. DNA of the CDR3: TGCGCCAGCAGTGAGATTAGCGGGGGGGCCAACAATGAGCAGTTCTTC.

The chain recombines TRBV6-5 with TRBJ2-7, with D possibly TRBD1 on 6 matching bases. CDR1 is MNHEY and CDR2 is SVGAGI in the germline V gene. V dropped 5 bases and J dropped 5 bases, with 13 bases sitting between them. The CDR3 is 13 residues long. This CDR3 reads CASSLRQEDEQYF. The DNA for the CDR3 is TGTGCCAGCAGTCTCCGACAGGAAGACGAGCAGTACTTC.

The chain couples TRBV11-2 to TRBJ1-6; perhaps TRBD1 as D (6 bases). CDR3 length: 15 residues. V shed 6 bases and J shed 8 bases, with 17 bases lying between them. Germline CDR1 is SGHAT and CDR2 is FQNNGV. The CDR3: CASRRPGHRYSPLHF. In nucleotides, the CDR3 is TGTGCCAGCAGACGGCCGGGACATCGTTATTCACCCCTCCACTTT.

The rearrangement links TRBV5-1 to TRBJ1-2, with D hard to call. The CDR3 consists of 15 residues. Germline assignment: CDR1 SGHRS and CDR2 YFSETQ. V was clipped by 5 bases and J by 0 bases, with 14 bases between them. DNA of the CDR3: TGCGCCAGCAGATCGCTGGTTACAGCTAACTATGGCTACACCTTC. This translates into CASRSLVTANYGYTF. The full variable domain, rest sourced from reference TRBV5-1 and TRBJ1-2, is KAGVTQTPRYLIKTRGQQVTLSCSPISGHRSVSWYQQTPGQGLQFLFEYFSETQRNKGNFPGRFSGRQFSNSRSEMNVSTLELGDSALYLCASRSLVTANYGYTFGSGTRLTVV.

The chain has TRBV5-1 and TRBJ2-5, with TRBD1 matching over 11 bases. V gave up 7 bases and J gave up 2 bases; unmatched junction bases: 10. The V gene's germline CDR1 is SGHRS and CDR2 YFSETQ. The CDR3 extends over 16 amino acids. This CDR3 is CASRTEDRGRQETQYF. CDR3 DNA: TGCGCCAGCCGTACCGAGGACAGGGGGCGGCAAGAGACCCAGTACTTC. The complete variable domain, with remaining parts taken from reference TRBV5-1 and TRBJ2-5, reads KAGVTQTPRYLIKTRGQQVTLSCSPISGHRSVSWYQQTPGQGLQFLFEYFSETQRNKGNFPGRFSGRQFSNSRSEMNVSTLELGDSALYLCASRTEDRGRQETQYFGPGTRLLVL.

The CDR3 nucleotides are TGTGCCAGCAGTTACTCCAGGGGGCCTTCTGGCTACACCTTC. As protein: CASSYSRGPSGYTF. The chain is built from TRBV6-5 and TRBJ1-2, with TRBD1 identical over 8 bases. The CDR3 consists of 14 residues. Unmatched junction bases numbered 4, after V lost 0 bases and J lost 7 bases. The germline CDR1 and CDR2 sequences are MNHEY and SVGAGI.

The chain employs TRBV2 and TRBJ1-3; TRBD1 is a possible D gene (6 bases). This CDR3 has 12 amino acids. V shed 6 bases and J shed 8 bases, with 11 bases lying between them. Per the germline V gene, CDR1 is SNHLY and CDR2 is FYNNEI. The CDR3 reads CASRDRGDTIYF. CDR3 nucleotides: TGTGCCAGCAGGGACAGAGGAGACACCATATATTTT.

This clone came up a few times. CDR3 loop: CASSPGYNSPLHF. CDR3 nucleotides: TGTGCCAGCAGCCCGGGGTATAATTCACCCCTCCACTTT. This chain joins TRBV7-3 and TRBJ1-6; D not resolved. Germline-derived CDR1 and CDR2 are SGHTA and FQGTGA. V lost 5 bases and J 4 bases, leaving 6 bases between the germline ends. This CDR3 comprises 13 residues.

CDR3 amino acids: CASSQITTGSYGYTF. CDR3 nucleotide sequence: TGCGCCAGCAGCCAAATTACGACAGGGAGCTATGGCTACACCTTC. V gene TRBV4-1 combines with J gene TRBJ1-2; 7 bases line up with TRBD1. This CDR3 contains 15 residues. Germline-derived CDR1 and CDR2 are MGHRA and YSYEKL. V gave up 2 bases and J gave up 4 bases; unmatched junction bases: 7.

The chain joins TRBV3-1 (or the pseudogene TRBV3-2) to TRBJ2-5; TRBD2 matches 9 bases. V trimming: 3 bases; J trimming: 5 bases; junction bases outside the gene matches: 10. There are 16 residues in the CDR3. The germline gives CDR1 LGHDT, CDR2 YNNKEL (reference sequence). For the CDR3, the DNA is TGTGCCAGCAGCCATCCTAGCGGGGTACCTCAGGAGACCCAGTACTTC. Translating gives CASSHPSGVPQETQYF.

The rearrangement joins TRBV29-1 to TRBJ1-2; 9 bases map to TRBD1. J gave up 0 bases and V 5 bases, and 4 bases lay outside the gene matches. Germline CDR1 and CDR2: SQVTM and ANQGSEA. The CDR3 is 14 residues long. Here the CDR3 DNA reads TGCAGCGTTCTACAGGGGGCGACTAACTATGGCTACACCTTC. Its translation: CSVLQGATNYGYTF.

The chain recombines TRBV7-2 with TRBJ2-7; 7 nucleotides line up with TRBD2. The CDR3 extends over 16 amino acids. Per the germline V gene, CDR1 is SGHTA and CDR2 is FQGNSA. V lost 5 bases, J lost 2 bases, and 12 bases stayed unmatched. The CDR3 spells CASSGPAGLAPYEQYF. The CDR3, as DNA: TGTGCCAGCAGCGGTCCAGCGGGACTTGCTCCCTACGAGCAGTACTTC.

The chain employs TRBV19 and TRBJ2-7, with D possibly TRBD2 on 6 matching bases. V lost 6 bases and J 2 bases, leaving 14 bases between the germline ends. The CDR3 totals 14 residues. Germline V gene lookup returns CDR1 LNHDA and CDR2 SQIVND (reference sequence). CDR3 amino acids: CASRRAGTTYEQYF. DNA for the CDR3: TGTGCCAGTAGGAGGGCGGGGACCACCTACGAGCAGTACTTC.

The chain carries TRBV13 and TRBJ1-2, with 7 nucleotides matching TRBD1. Germline lookup yields CDR1 PRHDT and CDR2 FYEKMQ (reference sequence). Losses at the gene ends were 5 bases for V and 6 bases for J; bases not matched to a gene: 6. The CDR3 totals 13 residues. The CDR3 protein is CASSRPGGDGYTF. CDR3 bases: TGTGCCAGCAGCCGACCAGGGGGAGATGGCTACACCTTC.

The chain carries TRBV5-8 and TRBJ2-3; maybe TRBD2 (7 bases). CDR3 length equals 15 residues. The ends were cut back, 3 bases at V and 4 bases at J, with 15 bases in the middle. Germline-derived CDR1 and CDR2 are SGHTS and YDEGEE. DNA for the CDR3: TGTGCCAGCAGCTGGGGGGGGGCCCGAGCAGATACGCAGTATTTT. Protein sequence: CASSWGGARADTQYF.